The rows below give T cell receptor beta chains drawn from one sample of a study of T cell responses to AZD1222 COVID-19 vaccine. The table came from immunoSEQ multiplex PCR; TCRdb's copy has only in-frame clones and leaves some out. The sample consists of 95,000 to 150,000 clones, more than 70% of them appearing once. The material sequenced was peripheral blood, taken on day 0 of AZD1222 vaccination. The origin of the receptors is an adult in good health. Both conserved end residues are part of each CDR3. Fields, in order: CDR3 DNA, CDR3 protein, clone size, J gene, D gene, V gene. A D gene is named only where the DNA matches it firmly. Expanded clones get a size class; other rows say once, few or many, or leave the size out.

CDR3 DNA: TGTGCCAGCTCACCATCTAACGGGGAAAAACTGTTTTTT
CDR3 protein: CASSPSNGEKLFF
clone size: -
J gene: TRBJ1-4
D gene: -
V gene: TRBV18

CDR3 DNA: TGTGCCAGCAGCTTAGGGGAACAGGGGTCTGGCTACACCTTC
CDR3 protein: CASSLGEQGSGYTF
clone size: once
J gene: TRBJ1-2
D gene: TRBD1
V gene: TRBV7-2

CDR3 DNA: TGTGCCAGCAGCCTTACCGGGGCGACTAGGTCTGGAAACACCATATATTTT
CDR3 protein: CASSLTGATRSGNTIYF
clone size: -
J gene: TRBJ1-3
D gene: -
V gene: TRBV7-9

CDR3 DNA: TGTGCCAGCAGAAGCGCCGCGAACACCGGGGAGCTGTTTTTT
CDR3 protein: CASRSAANTGELFF
clone size: -
J gene: TRBJ2-2
D gene: -
V gene: TRBV6-5

CDR3 DNA: TGTGCCAGCAGCTCACTAACTGGACAGAGCTCCTACAATGAGCAGTTCTTC
CDR3 protein: CASSSLTGQSSYNEQFF
clone size: few
J gene: TRBJ2-1
D gene: -
V gene: TRBV7-6

CDR3 DNA: TGCGCCAGCTCCCCCTTTGGTAGCGGGGGTCTAGATGAGCAGTTCTTC
CDR3 protein: CASSPFGSGGLDEQFF
clone size: -
J gene: TRBJ2-1
D gene: TRBD2
V gene: TRBV4-3

CDR3 DNA: TGCAGTGCCCCTGGGATCCCTGAAGCTTTCTTT
CDR3 protein: CSAPGIPEAFF
clone size: -
J gene: TRBJ1-1
D gene: -
V gene: TRBV20-1

CDR3 DNA: TGTGCCAGCAGCCCGCCCAAAGGGGGGGGGAATCAGCCCCAGCATTTT
CDR3 protein: CASSPPKGGGNQPQHF
clone size: -
J gene: TRBJ1-5
D gene: -
V gene: TRBV9

CDR3 DNA: TGTGCCAGCAGCTCGGGCCTCAGTCCTCCCTACAATGAAAAACTGTTTTTT
CDR3 protein: CASSSGLSPPYNEKLFF
clone size: few
J gene: TRBJ1-4
D gene: -
V gene: TRBV7-8

CDR3 DNA: TGTGCCAGCTCACCAGGGGGACAGGGGTATAATTCACCCCTCCACTTT
CDR3 protein: CASSPGGQGYNSPLHF
clone size: -
J gene: TRBJ1-6
D gene: TRBD1
V gene: TRBV18

CDR3 DNA: TGTGCCAGCTCGCGGGGGATAGGTGGTGAAGCTTTCTTT
CDR3 protein: CASSRGIGGEAFF
clone size: -
J gene: TRBJ1-1
D gene: -
V gene: TRBV7-2

CDR3 DNA: TGTGCCAGCAGCTTAGCACACTCCTACGAGCAGTACTTC
CDR3 protein: CASSLAHSYEQYF
clone size: once
J gene: TRBJ2-7
D gene: -
V gene: TRBV7-9

CDR3 DNA: TGTGCCAGCAGCTCCCGCGGGGGGGGCGATGAAAAACTGTTTTTT
CDR3 protein: CASSSRGGGDEKLFF
clone size: -
J gene: TRBJ1-4
D gene: -
V gene: TRBV7-9

CDR3 DNA: TGTGCCAGCAGTTACTCTGGCAGGGGAAGAGTGAACACCGGGGAGCTGTTTTTT
CDR3 protein: CASSYSGRGRVNTGELFF
clone size: -
J gene: TRBJ2-2
D gene: -
V gene: TRBV6-2/TRBV6-3

CDR3 DNA: TGTGCCAGCAGCGTAGTCGCCTCTGGAAACACCATATATTTT
CDR3 protein: CASSVVASGNTIYF
clone size: -
J gene: TRBJ1-3
D gene: -
V gene: TRBV9

CDR3 DNA: TGTGCCAGCAGTTGGGGGGCAACTAATGAAAAACTGTTTTTT
CDR3 protein: CASSWGATNEKLFF
clone size: -
J gene: TRBJ1-4
D gene: -
V gene: TRBV28

CDR3 DNA: TGTGCCAGCAGCTTCGGACAGGTGAACACTGAAGCTTTCTTT
CDR3 protein: CASSFGQVNTEAFF
clone size: -
J gene: TRBJ1-1
D gene: TRBD1
V gene: TRBV5-4

CDR3 DNA: TGTGCCAGCAGTGAAGCTCGGGACAGATCAGCTTTCTTT
CDR3 protein: CASSEARDRSAFF
clone size: -
J gene: TRBJ1-1
D gene: TRBD1
V gene: TRBV2

CDR3 DNA: TGTGCCAGCATTCGAGGGTACGAGCAGTACTTC
CDR3 protein: CASIRGYEQYF
clone size: -
J gene: TRBJ2-7
D gene: -
V gene: TRBV6-5

CDR3 DNA: TGCAGTCCCCATTGGCTAGCGGGGAGAGGAGATACGCAGTATTTT
CDR3 protein: CSPHWLAGRGDTQYF
clone size: -
J gene: TRBJ2-3
D gene: TRBD2
V gene: TRBV7-6

CDR3 DNA: TGCGCCAGCTCAGTCTCCCTCGCTAACTATGGCTACACCTTC
CDR3 protein: CASSVSLANYGYTF
clone size: -
J gene: TRBJ1-2
D gene: -
V gene: TRBV5-1

CDR3 DNA: TGCGCCAGCAGTTCACTAAGCCAGCTCGAGCAGTACTTC
CDR3 protein: CASSSLSQLEQYF
clone size: once
J gene: TRBJ2-7
D gene: -
V gene: TRBV5-1

CDR3 DNA: TGTGCCATCAGTGCCGGGACAACCCTTGACAATGAGCAGTTCTTC
CDR3 protein: CAISAGTTLDNEQFF
clone size: -
J gene: TRBJ2-1
D gene: -
V gene: TRBV10-3

CDR3 DNA: TGTGCCAGCAGCCAGCCAAAGTCGGGGGGGCTCGACGAGCAGTACTTC
CDR3 protein: CASSQPKSGGLDEQYF
clone size: -
J gene: TRBJ2-7
D gene: TRBD2
V gene: TRBV3-1/TRBV3-2

CDR3 DNA: TGCGCCAGCAGTGATGTTGGACAGATTAATTCACCCCTCCACTTT
CDR3 protein: CASSDVGQINSPLHF
clone size: -
J gene: TRBJ1-6
D gene: -
V gene: TRBV10-2

CDR3 DNA: TGTGCCAGCAGTGGTGCCAGCCGTAAGGCCGGGGAGCTGTTTTTT
CDR3 protein: CASSGASRKAGELFF
clone size: -
J gene: TRBJ2-2
D gene: -
V gene: TRBV2

CDR3 DNA: TGTGCCAGCAGTTACTCGTGGTCGGTTGGTCTAAACACTGAAGCTTTCTTT
CDR3 protein: CASSYSWSVGLNTEAFF
clone size: -
J gene: TRBJ1-1
D gene: -
V gene: TRBV6-2/TRBV6-3

CDR3 DNA: TGTGCCACCAGCAGAGATCGGCAGGGTCCCAATGGCTACACCTTC
CDR3 protein: CATSRDRQGPNGYTF
clone size: once
J gene: TRBJ1-2
D gene: -
V gene: TRBV15

CDR3 DNA: TGTGCCAGCAGCTTAGCTAGCGGGGGGCCCGGGTTCGAGCAGTACTTC
CDR3 protein: CASSLASGGPGFEQYF
clone size: -
J gene: TRBJ2-7
D gene: TRBD2
V gene: TRBV7-8

CDR3 DNA: TGTGCCAGCAGTGAAAATCCAAGCTCCTATAATTCACCCCTCCACTTT
CDR3 protein: CASSENPSSYNSPLHF
clone size: -
J gene: TRBJ1-6
D gene: -
V gene: TRBV6-1

CDR3 DNA: TGTGCTAGTGTTCCGGGACAGGCCTACAATGAGCAGTTCTTC
CDR3 protein: CASVPGQAYNEQFF
clone size: -
J gene: TRBJ2-1
D gene: TRBD1
V gene: TRBV12-5

CDR3 DNA: TGTGCCAGCAGACCAGGGGGCGTTAGTATAGAGACCCAGTACTTC
CDR3 protein: CASRPGGVSIETQYF
clone size: -
J gene: TRBJ2-5
D gene: TRBD1
V gene: TRBV6-5

CDR3 DNA: TGTGCCAGCAGCCCACAGGGGACGAACACTGAAGCTTTCTTT
CDR3 protein: CASSPQGTNTEAFF
clone size: few
J gene: TRBJ1-1
D gene: TRBD1
V gene: TRBV6-2/TRBV6-3

CDR3 DNA: TGTGCCAGCAGTCCGCCTGGACTAGCAGGCGAGCAGTACTTC
CDR3 protein: CASSPPGLAGEQYF
clone size: -
J gene: TRBJ2-7
D gene: TRBD2
V gene: TRBV6-5

CDR3 DNA: TGTGCCAGCAGCCCATTTGGACCGAAGAGCTCCTACGAGCAGTACTTC
CDR3 protein: CASSPFGPKSSYEQYF
clone size: -
J gene: TRBJ2-7
D gene: -
V gene: TRBV11-1

CDR3 DNA: TGTGCCAGCAGCTTAGCGTGCGAACGGCGCCAGCCCCAGCATTTT
CDR3 protein: CASSLACERRQPQHF
clone size: -
J gene: TRBJ1-5
D gene: -
V gene: TRBV11-3

CDR3 DNA: TGTGCCAGCAGTGAGCAGCCTTGGAATTCACCCCTCCACTTT
CDR3 protein: CASSEQPWNSPLHF
clone size: once
J gene: TRBJ1-6
D gene: -
V gene: TRBV2